The entry below describes one TCR beta chain. As yet, its antigen is unknown. Germline V gene data show CDR1 as LGHNA and CDR2 as YNFKEQ. The CDR3 covers 15 residues. After removal of 1 base from V and 7 bases from J, the junction contained 4 bases not matched to a gene. This entry comes from a study of persistence of HIV-infected CD4 T cells. Nonspecific anti-CD3/anti-CD28 bead stimulation represents the broad CD4+ T cell repertoire. Sorting selected CD4+ T cells upregulating both CD40 ligand and CD69. Sequencing used immunoSEQ version 4 in survey mode. Produced via immunoSEQ multiplex PCR; TCRdb's table is partial and in-frame only. The sample comprises 35,000 to 50,000 clones, roughly 90% of which are singletons, and roughly 1.8% rests with the top ten.

Specimen: CD4+ T cells sorted from PBMCs after roughly 20-hour stimulation, collected from a patient who received antiretroviral therapy. This chain links TRBV4-2 with TRBJ2-5; 12 nucleotides agree with TRBD1. The receptor comes from an adult man with HIV who was CMV-seropositive. The CDR3 coding sequence is TGTGCCAGCAGCCAAGCCGGGACAGGGGGCCCGACCCAGTACTTC. Protein product: CASSQAGTGGPTQYF.